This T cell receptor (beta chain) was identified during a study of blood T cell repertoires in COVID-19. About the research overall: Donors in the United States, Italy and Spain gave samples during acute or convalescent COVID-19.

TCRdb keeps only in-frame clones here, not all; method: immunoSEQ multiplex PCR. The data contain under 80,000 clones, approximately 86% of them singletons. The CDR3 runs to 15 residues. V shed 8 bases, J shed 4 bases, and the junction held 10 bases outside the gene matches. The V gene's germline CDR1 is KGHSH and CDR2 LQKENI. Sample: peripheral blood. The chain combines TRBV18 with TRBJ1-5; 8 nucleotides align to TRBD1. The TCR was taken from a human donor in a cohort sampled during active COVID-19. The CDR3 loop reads CASQQKQGGNQPQHF. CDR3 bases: TGTGCCAGCCAACAGAAACAGGGGGGAAATCAGCCCCAGCATTTT.